This T cell receptor (beta chain) was sequenced during a study of blood T cells in healthy people across ages. For the study at large: Capture by template switching was about one barcoded beta molecule per two T cells.

Alongside a J-beta primer mix, a sample-barcoded 5' primer served in a second PCR lasting about 7 to 12 cycles. TCRdb fed the 5' RACE reads into MiXCR, producing one record per CDR3 protein. Altogether roughly 1,100,000 distinct CDR3 sequences are present, approximately 26% being singletons, with the ten largest covering approximately 0.79%. The CDR3 is made up of 14 amino acids. Germline V gene data show CDR1 as SQVTM and CDR2 as ANQGSEA. Trimming took 5 bases from V and 3 from J; bases not matched to a gene: 8. The donors, aged roughly 6 to 90, were healthy Caucasians from Russia. This clonotype was detected only a few times. This same sample was also taken into another study, of T cells of mothers and their children. From that second work: There was no detection of any persistent microchimeric T cell clones.

V and J are TRBV29-1 and TRBJ2-5, with 8 positions matching TRBD1. Specimen: blood. The receptor comes from a girl aged 2-10 years in good health. This CDR3 reads CSVKPAGGEETQYF. The CDR3 region has the DNA TGCAGCGTTAAGCCCGCAGGGGGCGAAGAGACCCAGTACTTC.